This TCR beta chain is drawn from a study of T cells in Graves' hyperthyroidism and ophthalmopathy. Many counts were recorded for this clonotype. Amplified regions were TCR beta CDR3 sequences from RNA transcripts. Initially, a first-round RT-PCR of the TCR CDR3 employed the HTBI primer set. Each CDR3 protein gets one entry after TCRdb re-called the multiplex PCR reads with MiXCR. The repertoire holds a few hundred thousand distinct CDR3 sequences, with about 25% as singletons. The V end was cut by 8 bases, the J end by 0 bases, with 17 bases between. This CDR3 spans 15 amino acids. CDR1 MDHEN and CDR2 SYDVKM come from the germline V gene. Clinical symptoms, serum thyroxine, TRAb, thyroid ultrasound and orbital computed tomography established diagnosis.

The sequence was obtained from a man in his fifties with Graves' hyperthyroidism. The genes are TRBV28 and TRBJ2-7; no clear D gene. Sequenced material: blood. CDR3 DNA: TGTGCCAGCCAGGCCGGAAACCCAATCTCCTACGAGCAGTACTTC. This encodes CASQAGNPISYEQYF.